The following is a T cell receptor (beta chain) sequence with its context. What antigen it recognizes has not been identified. Nothing much larger sits one base from this clone, and base qualities are not available. This sample is drawn from a study of identical twins (dated by TCRdb to 2016 to 2017). About the study as a whole: To test whether fetal clonotypes persist, the study used deep sequencing on TCR alpha and beta repertoires from monozygotic twins, unrelated adults of various ages, and cord blood. To rule out contamination, the twin experiments were replicated at different times with different library preparation protocols.

All donors were healthy Caucasians. Three pairs of female monozygotic twins, all aged roughly 18 to 29 years, were included in the twin cohort. Positive isolation kits from Invitrogen were used to isolate the CD4+ and CD8+ T cell populations. V is clipped by 3 bases and J by 0 bases, and the sequence between their germline boundaries is 15 bases long. There are 15 amino acids in the CDR3, from cysteine to phenylalanine inclusive. The DNA shown is the 45-base CDR3, in frame from base 1. CDR1 and CDR2 are drawn from the germline V gene (reference sequence): DFQATT, SNEGSKA. The study at large found these results: Because the same donors could not be followed over many years, conclusions were based on cross-sectional statistical analysis. Abundant cord blood beta clonotypes had fewer insertions, young adult naive repertoires showed a similar but weaker trend, and memory repertoires showed no such trend. Out-of-frame TCR alpha sequences shared between twins showed an excess of low generation-probability sequences compared with coincidental sharing between unrelated individuals. A weaker excess of twin sharing was found in beta out-of-frame sequences because the signal-to-noise ratio was lowered by fewer shared sequences. In monozygotic twins, out-of-frame TCR alpha sharing was systematically underestimated by recombination models, although the models agreed with sharing between unrelated individuals. Zero-insertion analyses could be partly confounded by invariant T cells such as MAIT and iNKT, although diverse VJ usage argued against such confounding for most clonotypes.

The library came from 5' RACE. The instrument given in TCRdb is Illumina HiSeq 2000. Template switching introduced a universal primer binding site; the final cDNA contained a unique molecular identifier, enabling accurate counting of TCR cDNA molecules. Specific primers in the conserved constant-segment region were used to synthesize first-strand cDNA for TCR alpha and beta chains. Each cDNA library was double barcoded, with a SMART-Mk sample barcode plus Illumina barcodes, to control for contamination. TruSeq adapter sequences and Illumina sample barcodes were added in two successive PCR steps. The Illumina HiSeq platform was used with custom primers to sequence TCR alpha and beta cDNA libraries. Per the authors' processing: Raw reads were processed with MiGEC to extract unique molecular identifiers, and MiXCR was used to determine CDR3 positions. Recombination models were inferred per individual with the repgenHMM and IGoR tools using an EM algorithm. Shared clonotype analysis was performed with the tcR package in R, normalizing sharing by the product of cloneset sizes. To study raw recombination without the effects of thymic and clonal selection, out-of-frame nonproductive sequences were analyzed. TCRdb passed the public sequencing reads through fastp at Q25 and MiXCR, retaining productive beta sequences. Records with the same CDR3 protein are collapsed into one entry carrying the most frequent genes and DNA. What appears here as the V and J calls and clone size reflects TCRdb's work, not the paper's. The sample table contains 500,000 to 600,000 distinct CDR3 sequences; only one count was recorded for roughly a fifth of them. The biggest ten clones account for roughly 0.9% of the sample.

This sample was also put to use in a study of T cells expressing NK-cell markers. The second source states: Three sorted T-cell subsets (CD3+CD56+NKG2C+, CD3+CD56+NKG2C- and CD3+CD56-NKG2C+) from fewer than 10 donors had their TCR beta-chain repertoires profiled. Among the eight sequenced donors, seven were HCMV-seropositive and one was HCMV-seronegative. In several experiments an anti-gammadeltaTCR antibody was added to restrict sorting to alphabetaTCR-expressing T cells. In a handful of donors, the dominant CD3+CD56+NKG2C+ clonotypes were found to rank among the top 10 CD8+ clonotypes and to make up roughly 1.0-7.0% of CD8+ T cells. Those dominant clonotypes were again the most abundant among CD3+CD56-NKG2C+ cells in a handful of donors, at roughly 28.3-65%. It remained unclear whether the expanded NKG2C-expressing T cell clones were specific for HCMV antigens. The study sequenced eight donors, all healthy volunteers chosen at random: three men and five women. HCMV-specific IgG was detected in serum with a commercial ELISA kit to determine HCMV serostatus. MIGEC was used to demultiplex reads and group reads by UMI, and MiTCR was used to assemble and quantify clonotypes. To exclude erroneous sequences, only TCR cDNA sequences supported by at least two reads were retained. Downstream repertoire analysis used the tcR package, and clonotypes were matched across fractions by CDR3 nucleotide sequence plus V segment. Antigen specificity was annotated against VDJdb with VDJmatch, allowing one amino acid substitution in CDR3.

The sample taken for sequencing was CD4+ T cells sorted from blood. This chain joins TRBV20-1 to TRBJ2-7; the D match is possibly TRBD1 or TRBD2, with 5 bases aligned in each. The TCR was taken from a woman in her late teens or twenties in good health. The CDR3 is CSASILKGSSYEQYF. The nucleotide sequence is TGCAGTGCTAGCATTCTGAAGGGGAGCTCCTACGAGCAGTACTTC.